This T cell receptor beta chain was captured by sequencing in a study of response to subunit inactivated influenza vaccine. A single record per CDR3 protein comes from TCRdb applying MiXCR to the RT-PCR reads. The data show about 700,000 distinct CDR3 sequences, with more than 15% seen just once and approximately 10% held by the top ten. The CDR3 covers 14 residues. Germline loops: CDR1 DFQATT, CDR2 SNEGSKA (reference sequence). Trimming cost V 6 bases and J 5 bases, with 19 bases left between them. This clonotype was seen more than once but under ten times. The clonotype comes from a man aged 45 to 65 who received an inactivated influenza vaccine. The sequencing here drew on PBMCs from blood, taken roughly 12 days after vaccination. The rearrangement uses TRBV20-1 and TRBJ2-5; D possibly corresponds to TRBD2 (5 bases). The CDR3 is CSALGLAPPETQYF. Here the CDR3 DNA reads TGCAGTGCCCTCGGACTCGCCCCGCCCGAGACCCAGTACTTC.